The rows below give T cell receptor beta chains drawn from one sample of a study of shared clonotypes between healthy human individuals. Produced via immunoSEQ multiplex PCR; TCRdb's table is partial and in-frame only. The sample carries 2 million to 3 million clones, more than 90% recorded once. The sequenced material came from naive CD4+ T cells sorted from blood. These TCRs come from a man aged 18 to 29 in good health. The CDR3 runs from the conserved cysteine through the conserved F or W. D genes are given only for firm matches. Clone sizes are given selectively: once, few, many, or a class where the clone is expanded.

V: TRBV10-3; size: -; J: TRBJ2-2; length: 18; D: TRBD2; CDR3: CAIRRVLAGGPSTGELFF; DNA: TGTGCCATCAGGCGTGTACTAGCGGGGGGGCCTAGCACCGGGGAGCTGTTTTTT
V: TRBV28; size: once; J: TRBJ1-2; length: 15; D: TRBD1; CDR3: CASSFPGQELYGYTF; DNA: TGTGCCAGCAGTTTTCCCGGACAGGAACTCTATGGCTACACCTTC
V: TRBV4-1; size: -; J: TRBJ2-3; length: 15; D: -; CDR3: CASSQWGALTDTQYF; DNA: TGCGCCAGCAGCCAATGGGGGGCCCTCACAGATACGCAGTATTTT
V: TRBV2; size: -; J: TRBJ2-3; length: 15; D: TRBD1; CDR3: CASTGQGTSTDTQYF; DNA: TGTGCCAGCACCGGACAGGGTACTAGCACAGATACGCAGTATTTT
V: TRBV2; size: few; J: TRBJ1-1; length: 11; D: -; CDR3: CASEARIGAFF; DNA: TGTGCCAGCGAGGCCAGGATTGGAGCTTTCTTT
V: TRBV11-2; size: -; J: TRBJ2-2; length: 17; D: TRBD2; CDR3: CASSSKRLAENTGELFF; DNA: TGTGCCAGCAGCTCAAAGAGACTAGCAGAGAACACCGGGGAGCTGTTTTTT
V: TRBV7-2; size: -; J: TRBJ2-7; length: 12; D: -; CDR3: CASSLVSYEQYF; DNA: TGTGCCAGCAGCTTAGTGTCCTACGAGCAGTACTTC
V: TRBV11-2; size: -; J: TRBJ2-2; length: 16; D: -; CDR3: CASSPTGRSNTGELFF; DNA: TGTGCCAGCAGCCCAACGGGACGTTCGAACACCGGGGAGCTGTTTTTT
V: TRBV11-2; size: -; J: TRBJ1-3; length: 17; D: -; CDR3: CASSLGRLAGTGNTIYF; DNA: TGTGCCAGCAGCTTAGGGCGCTTGGCAGGGACGGGAAACACCATATATTTT
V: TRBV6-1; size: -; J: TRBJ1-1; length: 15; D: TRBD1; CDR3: CASSDKGALNTEAFF; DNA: TGTGCCAGCAGTGACAAGGGGGCTTTGAACACTGAAGCTTTCTTT
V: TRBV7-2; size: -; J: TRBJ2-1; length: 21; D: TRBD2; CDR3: CASSLAQRTSGRTVRGNEQFF; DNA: TGTGCCAGCAGCTTAGCGCAGAGGACTAGCGGGAGGACGGTCCGGGGTAATGAGCAGTTCTTC
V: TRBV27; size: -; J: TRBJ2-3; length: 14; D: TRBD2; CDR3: CASRTSGEGDTQYF; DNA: TGTGCCAGTAGGACTAGCGGGGAAGGAGATACGCAGTATTTT
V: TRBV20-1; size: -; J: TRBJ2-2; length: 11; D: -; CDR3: CSPQCTGELFF; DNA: TGCAGCCCCCAGTGCACCGGGGAGCTGTTTTTT
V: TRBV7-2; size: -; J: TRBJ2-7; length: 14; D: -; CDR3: CASSSAGLGYEQYF; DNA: TGTGCCAGCAGCTCAGCAGGGCTTGGGTACGAGCAGTACTTC
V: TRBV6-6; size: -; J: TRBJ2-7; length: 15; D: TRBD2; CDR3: CASSGTSGTYYEQYF; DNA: TGTGCCAGCAGCGGGACTAGCGGGACTTACTACGAGCAGTACTTC
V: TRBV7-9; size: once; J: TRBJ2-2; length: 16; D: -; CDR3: CASRPIGDSGTGELFF; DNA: TGTGCCAGCAGACCAATCGGGGATTCCGGCACCGGGGAGCTGTTTTTT
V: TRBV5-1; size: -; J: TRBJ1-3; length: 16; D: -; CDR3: CASSLGAVNSGNTIYF; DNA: TGCGCCAGCAGCTTGGGGGCAGTCAACTCTGGAAACACCATATATTTT
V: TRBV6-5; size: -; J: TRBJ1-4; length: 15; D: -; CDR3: CASSIGQTTNEKLFF; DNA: TGTGCCAGCAGTATCGGACAGACAACTAATGAAAAACTGTTTTTT
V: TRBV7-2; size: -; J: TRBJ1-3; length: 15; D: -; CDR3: CASSLPPKSGNTIYF; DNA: TGTGCCAGCAGCCTCCCCCCAAAGTCTGGAAACACCATATATTTT
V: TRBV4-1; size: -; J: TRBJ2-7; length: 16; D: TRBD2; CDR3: CASSPLLSGGAYEQYF; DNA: TGCGCCAGCAGCCCCCTACTCTCGGGGGGTGCCTACGAGCAGTACTTC
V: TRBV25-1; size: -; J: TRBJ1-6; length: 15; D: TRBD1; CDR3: CASSERTGTNSPLHF; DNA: TGTGCCAGCAGTGAAAGGACAGGGACAAATTCACCCCTCCACTTT
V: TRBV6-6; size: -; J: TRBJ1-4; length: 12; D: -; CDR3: CAGGATNEKLFF; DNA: TGTGCCGGAGGGGCAACTAATGAAAAACTGTTTTTT
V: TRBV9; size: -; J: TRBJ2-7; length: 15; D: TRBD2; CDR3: CASSGRDYPPGEQYF; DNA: TGTGCCAGCAGCGGCCGGGACTATCCTCCGGGGGAGCAGTACTTC
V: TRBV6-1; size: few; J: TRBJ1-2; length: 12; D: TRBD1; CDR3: CASRDRVDGYTF; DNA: TGTGCCAGCAGGGACAGGGTTGATGGCTACACCTTC
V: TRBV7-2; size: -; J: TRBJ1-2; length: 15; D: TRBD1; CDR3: CASSSTGNGVYGYTF; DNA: TGTGCCAGCAGCTCGACAGGGAATGGGGTCTATGGCTACACCTTC
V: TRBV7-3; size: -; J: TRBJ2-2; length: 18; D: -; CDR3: CASSRNDRGTTNTGELFF; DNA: TGTGCCAGCAGCCGAAACGACCGGGGGACAACGAACACCGGGGAGCTGTTTTTT
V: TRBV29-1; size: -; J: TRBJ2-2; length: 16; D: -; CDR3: CSVGVPGTKNTGELFF; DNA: TGCAGCGTGGGGGTCCCCGGGACGAAAAACACCGGGGAGCTGTTTTTT
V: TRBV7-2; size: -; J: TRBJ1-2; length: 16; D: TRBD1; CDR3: CASSSGGPDRNYGYTF; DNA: TGTGCCAGCAGCTCAGGGGGTCCGGACAGGAACTATGGCTACACCTTC
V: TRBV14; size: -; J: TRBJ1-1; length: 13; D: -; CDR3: CASSQVGPGEAFF; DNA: TGTGCCAGCAGCCAGGTAGGTCCTGGTGAAGCTTTCTTT
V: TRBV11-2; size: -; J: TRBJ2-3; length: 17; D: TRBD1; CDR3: CASSFAGQGAIADTQYF; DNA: TGTGCCAGCAGCTTCGCTGGACAGGGGGCTATAGCAGATACGCAGTATTTT
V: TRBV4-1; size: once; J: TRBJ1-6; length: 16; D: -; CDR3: CASSQGGRRYNSPLHF; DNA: TGCGCCAGCAGCCAAGGAGGACGCAGGTATAATTCACCCCTCCACTTT
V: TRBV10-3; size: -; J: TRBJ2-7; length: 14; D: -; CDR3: CAISGASPGYEQYF; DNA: TGTGCCATCAGTGGGGCTAGCCCCGGGTACGAGCAGTACTTC
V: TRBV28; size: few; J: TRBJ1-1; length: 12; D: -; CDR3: CASSLYRAEAFF; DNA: TGTGCCAGCAGTTTGTACAGGGCTGAAGCTTTCTTT
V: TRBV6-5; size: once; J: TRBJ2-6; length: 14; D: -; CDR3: CASRRGVGANVLTF; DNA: TGTGCCAGCAGGAGGGGTGTTGGGGCCAACGTCCTGACTTTC
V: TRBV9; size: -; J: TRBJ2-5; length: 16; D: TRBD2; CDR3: CASSVELAGGQETQYF; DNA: TGTGCCAGCAGCGTAGAACTAGCGGGAGGACAAGAGACCCAGTACTTC
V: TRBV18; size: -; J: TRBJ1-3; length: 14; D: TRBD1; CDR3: CASSPTGAGNTIYF; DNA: TGTGCCAGCTCCCCGACAGGGGCTGGAAACACCATATATTTT
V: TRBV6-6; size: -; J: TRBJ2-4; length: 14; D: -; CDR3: CASRGTRGKNIQYF; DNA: TGTGCCAGCAGAGGGACACGGGGGAAAAACATTCAGTACTTC
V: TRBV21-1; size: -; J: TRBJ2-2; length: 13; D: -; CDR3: CASSKPGSGELFF; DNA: TGTGCCAGCAGCAAACCGGGTTCCGGGGAGCTGTTTTTT